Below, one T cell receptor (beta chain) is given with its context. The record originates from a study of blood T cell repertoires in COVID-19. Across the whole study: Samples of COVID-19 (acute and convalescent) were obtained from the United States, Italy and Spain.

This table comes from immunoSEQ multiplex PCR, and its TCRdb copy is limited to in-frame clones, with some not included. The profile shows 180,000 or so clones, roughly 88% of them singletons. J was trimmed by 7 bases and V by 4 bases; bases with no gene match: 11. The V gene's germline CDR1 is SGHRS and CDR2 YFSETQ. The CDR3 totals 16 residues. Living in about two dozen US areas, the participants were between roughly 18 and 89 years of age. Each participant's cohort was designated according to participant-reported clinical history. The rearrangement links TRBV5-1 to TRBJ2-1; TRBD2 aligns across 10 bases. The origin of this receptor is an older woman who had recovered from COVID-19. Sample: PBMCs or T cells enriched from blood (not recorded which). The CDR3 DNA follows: TGCGCCAGCAGCCAAGGGAGCGGGAGGGCCGGGAATGAGCAGTTCTTC. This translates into CASSQGSGRAGNEQFF.